The clone carrying this TCR beta chain has just a few counts. Its target is unknown. The data were taken from a study of cytomegalovirus exposure and HLA in healthy donors. Study-wide findings and caveats: Later, an analysis found that common viral pathogens appeared to be linked with several of the most significant clusters. A later look showed TCR association rates differing by HLA locus, highest for DRB1 and lowest for HLA-C.

There are 14 residues in the CDR3. Germline trimming cut 4 bases from V and 0 bases from J; bases unmatched to any gene: 2. Germline V gene sequence: CDR1 MGHRA, CDR2 YSYEKL. This PCR relied on a set of 60 Vbeta primers and 13 Jbeta primers. Here immunoSEQ multiplex PCR was the method, and the copy in TCRdb shows in-frame clones only, minus some. The sample lists 120,000 or so clones, approximately 8% seen once, with approximately 6.6% in the top ten. The gene calls are TRBV4-1 and TRBJ2-7, with 8 positions matching TRBD1. Sequenced material: PBMCs. The TCR sequence derives from a woman aged 35 to 49 in good health and CMV-seropositive. CDR3 DNA: TGCGCCAGCAGCCGGGACAGGAGCTCCTACGAGCAGTACTTC. As protein: CASSRDRSSYEQYF.